This T cell receptor beta chain was captured in a study of radiotherapy plus CTLA-4 blockade in lung cancer. Across the study: Disease control was seen in approximately 29% of patients, objective responses in approximately 19%.

Germline trimming cut 4 bases from V and 1 base from J; bases unmatched to any gene: 3. CDR1 and CDR2 (germline): SGHDT, YYEEEE. The CDR3 consists of 15 residues. Study-wide results and caveats: It was early blood T cell clone dynamics, with interferon-beta, that reportedly best predicted response. Blood TCR clones of tumor origin expanded after radiotherapy plus ipilimumab.

Regarding this clone: Its antigen is not known.

Produced via immunoSEQ multiplex PCR; TCRdb's table is partial and in-frame only. The repertoire consists of tens of thousands of clones, with about 80% occurring once and the leading ten covering 3.5% to 4.5%. Sequencing was performed on peripheral blood, taken from a patient treated with radiotherapy plus ipilimumab. This receptor was taken from a human donor with non-small cell lung cancer who had a partial response to radiotherapy plus ipilimumab. This sequence joins TRBV5-6 and TRBJ1-5; 9 nucleotides align to TRBD1. CDR3 residues: CASSVGQGSNQPQHF. CDR3 nucleotide sequence: TGTGCCAGCAGCGTCGGACAGGGGAGCAATCAGCCCCAGCATTTT.